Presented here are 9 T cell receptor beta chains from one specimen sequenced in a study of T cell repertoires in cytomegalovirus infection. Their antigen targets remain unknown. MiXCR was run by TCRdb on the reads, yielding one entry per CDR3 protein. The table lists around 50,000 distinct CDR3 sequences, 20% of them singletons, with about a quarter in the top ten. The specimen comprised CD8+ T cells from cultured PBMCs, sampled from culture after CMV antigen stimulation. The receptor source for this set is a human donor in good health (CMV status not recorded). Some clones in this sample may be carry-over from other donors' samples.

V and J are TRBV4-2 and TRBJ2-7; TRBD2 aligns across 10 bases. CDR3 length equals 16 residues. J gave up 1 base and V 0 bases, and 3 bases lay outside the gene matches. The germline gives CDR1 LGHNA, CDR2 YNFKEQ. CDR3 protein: CASSQDASGGSYEQYF. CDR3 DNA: TGTGCCAGCAGCCAAGATGCTAGCGGGGGTTCCTACGAGCAGTACTTC.

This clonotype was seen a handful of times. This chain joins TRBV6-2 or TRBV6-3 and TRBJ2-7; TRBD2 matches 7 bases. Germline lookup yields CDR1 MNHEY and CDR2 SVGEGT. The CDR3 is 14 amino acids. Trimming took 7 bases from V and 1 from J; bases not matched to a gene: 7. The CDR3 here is CASTPRGGSYEQYF. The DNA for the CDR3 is TGTGCCAGCACCCCTCGCGGGGGATCCTACGAGCAGTACTTC.

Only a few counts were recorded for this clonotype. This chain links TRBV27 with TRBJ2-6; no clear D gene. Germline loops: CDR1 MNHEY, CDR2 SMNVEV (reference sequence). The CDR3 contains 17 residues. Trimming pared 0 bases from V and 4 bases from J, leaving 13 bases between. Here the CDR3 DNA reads TGTGCCAGCAGTTTATCAGGGTCTTTGACCGGGGCCAACGTCCTGACTTTC. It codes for CASSLSGSLTGANVLTF.

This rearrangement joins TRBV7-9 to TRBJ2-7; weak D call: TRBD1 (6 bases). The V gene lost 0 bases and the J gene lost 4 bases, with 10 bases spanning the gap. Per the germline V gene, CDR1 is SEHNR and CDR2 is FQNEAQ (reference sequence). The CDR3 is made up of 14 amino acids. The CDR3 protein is CASSLADSSYEQYF. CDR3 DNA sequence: TGTGCCAGCAGCTTAGCGGACAGCTCTTACGAGCAGTACTTC.

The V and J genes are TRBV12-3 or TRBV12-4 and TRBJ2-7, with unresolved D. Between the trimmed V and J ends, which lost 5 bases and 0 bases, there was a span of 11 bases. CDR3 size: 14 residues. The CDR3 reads CASSTRTGSYEQYF. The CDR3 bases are TGTGCCAGCAGTACCCGGACGGGCTCCTACGAGCAGTACTTC.

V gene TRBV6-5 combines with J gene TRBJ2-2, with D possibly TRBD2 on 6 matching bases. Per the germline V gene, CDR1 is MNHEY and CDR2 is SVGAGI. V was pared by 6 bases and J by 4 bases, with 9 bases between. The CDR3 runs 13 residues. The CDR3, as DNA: TGTGCCAGCAGCTACGGGGGCACCGGGGAGCTGTTTTTT. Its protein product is CASSYGGTGELFF.

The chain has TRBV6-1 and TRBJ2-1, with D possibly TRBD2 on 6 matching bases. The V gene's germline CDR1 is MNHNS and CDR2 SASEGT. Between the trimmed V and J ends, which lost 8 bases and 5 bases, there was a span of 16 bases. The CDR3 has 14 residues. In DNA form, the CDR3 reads TGTGCCAGCGGGGTTAGCGGAGGGCACAATGAGCAGTTCTTC. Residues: CASGVSGGHNEQFF.

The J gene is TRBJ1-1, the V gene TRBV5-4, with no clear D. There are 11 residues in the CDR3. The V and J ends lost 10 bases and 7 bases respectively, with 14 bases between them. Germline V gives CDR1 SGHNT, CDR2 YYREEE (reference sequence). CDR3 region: CAASGGSEAFF. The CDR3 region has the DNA TGTGCCGCATCCGGCGGGAGTGAAGCTTTCTTT.

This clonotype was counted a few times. CDR3 nucleotide sequence: TGTGCCAGCAGCCTACCGGGACTAGCGGTCAACAATGAGCAGTTCTTC. Protein: CASSLPGLAVNNEQFF. The V gene is TRBV7-6, the J gene TRBJ2-1; 11 nucleotides agree with TRBD2. The length of the CDR3 is 16 residues. Trimming took 5 bases from V and 5 from J; bases not matched to a gene: 8. CDR1 and CDR2 from the germline V gene are SGHVS and FNYEAQ.